The present TCR beta chain was sequenced within a study of T cell changes during pregnancy in multiple sclerosis. From germline, CDR1 is LNHDA and CDR2 SQIVND (reference sequence). CDR3 length: 15 residues. Trimming stripped 0 bases from V and 3 bases from J, with 9 bases between. TCRdb's table, derived via immunoSEQ multiplex PCR, lists solely in-frame clones and lacks some. The sample consists of about 52,000 clones, around 92% of them appearing once. This TCR was recovered from a female donor with multiple sclerosis, enrolled in a pregnancy study. The sequencing here drew on CD4+ T cells from peripheral blood mononuclear cells, taken in the third trimester of pregnancy. This chain joins TRBV19 and TRBJ1-5; D possibly corresponds to TRBD1 (5 bases). This CDR3 reads CASSIDGAVNQPQHF. The DNA for the CDR3 is TGTGCCAGTAGTATAGATGGGGCAGTCAATCAGCCCCAGCATTTT.